Listed below are T cell receptor beta chains from one sample, sequenced in a study of beta chain features in type 1 diabetes. Profiled with immunoSEQ multiplex PCR; TCRdb holds only in-frame clones, not every one. The repertoire holds 600,000 to 700,000 clones, 9.5% to 15% seen once, with 0.09% to 0.15% in the top ten. Sequenced input: naive CD4+ T cells from blood. These receptors were collected from a man aged 30 to 39 with type 1 diabetes. Each CDR3 is given with its conserved first and last residue. Fields, in order: J gene, CDR3 length, V gene, CDR3 protein.

>TRBJ2-5|14|TRBV5-6
CASSFPGLRETQYF
>TRBJ2-7|16|TRBV7-7
CASSLGQGLRSYEQYF
>TRBJ1-5|13|TRBV29-1
CSVQVGLGQPQHF
>TRBJ2-3|17|TRBV2
CASRQDPGLASTDTQYF
>TRBJ1-5|13|TRBV11-3
CASSLTGNQPQHF
>TRBJ1-5|15|TRBV11-2
CASSKQGASNQPQHF
>TRBJ2-7|14|TRBV6-7
CASSYSGQPGEQYF
>TRBJ1-2|13|TRBV11-1
CASSLEGVRGYTF
>TRBJ2-7|15|TRBV5-6
CASSPIDRESPEQYF
>TRBJ2-7|13|TRBV4-3
CASSQEDRGPQYF
>TRBJ1-1|15|TRBV19
CASSPRRGDDTEAFF
>TRBJ2-7|14|TRBV18
CASSLGQGSLEQYF
>TRBJ2-3|11|TRBV5-1
CASSGLDTQYF
>TRBJ1-2|15|TRBV6-6
CASSYPPGTGPGYTF
>TRBJ2-1|15|TRBV19
CASSIGSHTYNEQFF
>TRBJ1-2|13|TRBV19
CASSVTANYGYTF
>TRBJ1-2|12|TRBV29-1
CSVGRDRGGYTF
>TRBJ2-5|16|TRBV12-5
CASGLGNIRGQETQYF
>TRBJ1-5|15|TRBV18
CASSLGFPAGQPQHF
>TRBJ2-1|14|TRBV5-6
CASSLGTAYNEQFF
>TRBJ2-2|16|TRBV5-4
CASSGAGTSSPGELFF
>TRBJ2-7|13|TRBV27
CASSSSISNEQYF
>TRBJ1-1|11|TRBV11-2
CASSSAVDTSF
>TRBJ1-5|15|TRBV7-2
CASSPRRESHQPQHF
>TRBJ1-4|13|TRBV28
CASWTGSGEKLFF
>TRBJ2-7|14|TRBV7-2
CASRTGEWAYEQYF
>TRBJ2-5|16|TRBV15
CATSGGDTRTVETQYF
>TRBJ2-7|15|TRBV7-3
CASSLGDPSSYEQYF